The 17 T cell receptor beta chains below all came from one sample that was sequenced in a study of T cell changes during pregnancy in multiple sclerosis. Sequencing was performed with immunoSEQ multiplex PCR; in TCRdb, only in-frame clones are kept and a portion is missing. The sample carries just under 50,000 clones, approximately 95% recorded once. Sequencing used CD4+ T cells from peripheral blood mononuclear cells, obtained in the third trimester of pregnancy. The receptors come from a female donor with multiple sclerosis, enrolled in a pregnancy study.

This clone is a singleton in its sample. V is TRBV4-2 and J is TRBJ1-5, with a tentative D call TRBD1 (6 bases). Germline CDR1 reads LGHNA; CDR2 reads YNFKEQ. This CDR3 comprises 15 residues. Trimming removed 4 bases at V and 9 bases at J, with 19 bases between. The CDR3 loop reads CASSPGVGVEGPQHF. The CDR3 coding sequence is TGTGCCAGCAGCCCAGGGGTCGGGGTCGAGGGGCCCCAGCATTTT.

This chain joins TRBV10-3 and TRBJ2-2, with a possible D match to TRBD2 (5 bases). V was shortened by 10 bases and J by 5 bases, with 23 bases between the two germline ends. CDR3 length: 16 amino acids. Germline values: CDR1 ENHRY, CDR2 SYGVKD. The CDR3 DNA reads TGTGCCACCTCCAATGAGGGAAGCACCCTGACCGGGGAGCTGTTTTTT. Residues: CATSNEGSTLTGELFF.

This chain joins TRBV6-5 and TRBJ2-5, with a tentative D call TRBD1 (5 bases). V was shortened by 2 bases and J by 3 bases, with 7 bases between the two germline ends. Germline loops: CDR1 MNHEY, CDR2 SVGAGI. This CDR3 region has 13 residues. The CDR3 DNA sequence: TGTGCCAGCAGTTACCCAGGGAAAGAGACCCAGTACTTC. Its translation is CASSYPGKETQYF.

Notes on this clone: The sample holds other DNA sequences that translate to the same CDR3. Here the CDR3 reads CASSGGTGGTGELFF. The DNA for the CDR3 is TGTGCCAGCAGCGGCGGGACAGGGGGCACCGGGGAGCTGTTTTTT. This chain uses TRBV9 with TRBJ2-2; 11 bases align to TRBD1. The CDR3 extends over 15 amino acids. Per the germline V gene, CDR1 is SGDLS and CDR2 is YYNGEE. Trimming at V came to 3 bases and at J to 4 bases, leaving 2 bases not matched to a gene.

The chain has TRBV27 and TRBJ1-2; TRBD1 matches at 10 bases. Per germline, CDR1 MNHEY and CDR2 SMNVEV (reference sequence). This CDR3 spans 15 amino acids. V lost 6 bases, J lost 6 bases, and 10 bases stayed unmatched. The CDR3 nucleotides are TGTGCCAGCAGCACCCTTGACAGGGGGCAGCATGGCTACACCTTC. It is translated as CASSTLDRGQHGYTF.

The CDR3 DNA is TGTGCCAGCAGCTTACCCCAGGGGACTGGCTACACCTTC. This encodes CASSLPQGTGYTF. The chain couples TRBV7-9 to TRBJ1-2, with D possibly matching TRBD1 (6 bases). The germline CDR1 and CDR2 sequences are SEHNR and FQNEAQ (reference sequence). This CDR3 is 13 amino acids long. Between the trimmed V and J ends, which lost 2 bases and 7 bases, there was a span of 11 bases.

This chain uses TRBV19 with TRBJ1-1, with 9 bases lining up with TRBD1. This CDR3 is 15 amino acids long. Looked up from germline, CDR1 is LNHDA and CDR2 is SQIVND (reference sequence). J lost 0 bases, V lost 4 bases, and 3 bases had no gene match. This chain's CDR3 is CASSRTGVMNTEAFF. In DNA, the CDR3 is TGTGCCAGTAGTAGGACAGGGGTTATGAACACTGAAGCTTTCTTT. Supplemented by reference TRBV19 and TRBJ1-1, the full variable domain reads DGGITQSPKYLFRKEGQNVTLSCEQNLNHDAMYWYRQDPGQGLRLIYYSQIVNDFQKGDIAEGYSVSREKKESFPLTVTSAQKNPTAFYLCASSRTGVMNTEAFFGQGTRLTVV.

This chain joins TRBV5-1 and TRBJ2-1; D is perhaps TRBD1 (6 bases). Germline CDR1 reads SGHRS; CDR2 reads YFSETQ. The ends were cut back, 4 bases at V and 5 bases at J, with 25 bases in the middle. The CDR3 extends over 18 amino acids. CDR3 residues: CASSPTIRGRGRDNEQFF. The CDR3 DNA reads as TGCGCCAGCAGCCCTACGATCAGGGGCCGGGGAAGGGACAATGAGCAGTTCTTC.

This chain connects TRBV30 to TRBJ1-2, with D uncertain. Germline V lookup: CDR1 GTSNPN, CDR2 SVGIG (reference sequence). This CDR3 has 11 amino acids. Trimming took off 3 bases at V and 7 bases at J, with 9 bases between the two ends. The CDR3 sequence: CAWRRAGGYTF. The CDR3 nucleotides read TGTGCCTGGAGGCGGGCGGGTGGCTACACCTTC.

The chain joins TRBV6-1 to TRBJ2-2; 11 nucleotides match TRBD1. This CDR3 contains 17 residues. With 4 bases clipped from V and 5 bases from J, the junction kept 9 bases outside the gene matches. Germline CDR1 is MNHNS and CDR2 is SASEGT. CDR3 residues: CASSATGQGVNTGELFF. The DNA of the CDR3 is TGTGCCAGCAGTGCCACGGGACAGGGGGTTAATACCGGGGAGCTGTTTTTT.

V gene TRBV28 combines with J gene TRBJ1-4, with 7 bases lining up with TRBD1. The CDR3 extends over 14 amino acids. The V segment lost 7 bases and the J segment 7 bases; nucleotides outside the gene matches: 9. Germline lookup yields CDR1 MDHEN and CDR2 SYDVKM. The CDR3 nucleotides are TGTGCCAGCAAAGCCGGGACAGTACCTGAAAAACTGTTTTTT. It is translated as CASKAGTVPEKLFF.

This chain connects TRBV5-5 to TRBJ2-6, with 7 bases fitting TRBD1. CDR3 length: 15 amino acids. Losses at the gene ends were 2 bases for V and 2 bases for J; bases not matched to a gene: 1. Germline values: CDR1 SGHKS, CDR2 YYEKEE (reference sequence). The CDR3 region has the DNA TGTGCCAGCAGCTTCACAGGGGCTGGGGCCAACGTCCTGACTTTC. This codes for CASSFTGAGANVLTF. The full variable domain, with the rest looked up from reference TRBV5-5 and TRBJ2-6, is DAGVTQSPTHLIKTRGQQVTLRCSPISGHKSVSWYQQVLGQGPQFIFQYYEKEERGRGNFPDRFSARQFPNYSSELNVNALLLGDSALYLCASSFTGAGANVLTFGAGSRLTVL.

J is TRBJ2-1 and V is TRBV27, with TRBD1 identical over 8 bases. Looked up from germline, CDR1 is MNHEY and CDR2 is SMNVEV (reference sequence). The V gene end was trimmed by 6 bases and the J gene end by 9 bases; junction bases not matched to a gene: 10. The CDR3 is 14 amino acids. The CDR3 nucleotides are TGTGCCAGCAGCCCCCGGACAGGGAGCGGTGAGCAGTTCTTC. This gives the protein CASSPRTGSGEQFF.

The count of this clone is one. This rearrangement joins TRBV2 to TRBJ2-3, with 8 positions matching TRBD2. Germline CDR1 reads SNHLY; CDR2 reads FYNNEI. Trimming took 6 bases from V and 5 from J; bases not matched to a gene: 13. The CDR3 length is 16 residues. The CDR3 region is CASRPYIGRAIDTQYF. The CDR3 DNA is TGTGCCAGCAGGCCCTATATCGGGAGGGCCATAGATACGCAGTATTTT.

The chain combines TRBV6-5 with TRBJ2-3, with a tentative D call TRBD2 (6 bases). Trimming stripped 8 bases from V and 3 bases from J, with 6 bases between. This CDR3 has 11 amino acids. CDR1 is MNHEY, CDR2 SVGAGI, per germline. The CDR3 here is CASGGTDTQYF. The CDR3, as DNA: TGTGCCAGCGGAGGGACAGATACGCAGTATTTT.

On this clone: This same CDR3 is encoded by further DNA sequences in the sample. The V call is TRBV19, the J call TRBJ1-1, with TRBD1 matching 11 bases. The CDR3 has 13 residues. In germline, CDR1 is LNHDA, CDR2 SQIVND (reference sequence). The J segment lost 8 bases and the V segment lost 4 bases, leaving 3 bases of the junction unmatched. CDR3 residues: CASSRTGGWEAFF. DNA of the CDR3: TGTGCCAGTAGTAGGACAGGGGGCTGGGAAGCTTTCTTT.

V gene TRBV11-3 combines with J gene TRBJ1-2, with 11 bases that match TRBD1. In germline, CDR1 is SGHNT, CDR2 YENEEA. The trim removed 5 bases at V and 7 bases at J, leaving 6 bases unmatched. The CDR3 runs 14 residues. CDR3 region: CASSLDRGQRGYTF. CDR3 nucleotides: TGTGCCAGCAGCCTGGACAGGGGGCAACGTGGCTACACCTTC.